This TCR beta chain is from a study of CD8+ T cells in alopecia areata. Background on the study: The drug, oral tofacitinib, was given to treated patients at 5 to 10 mg twice daily. Overall study results and limits: Sequence data from scalp samples additionally include resident alphabeta T cells of normal skin. Affected lesional scalp, above all in alopecia totalis/universalis, was more clonal than normal scalp.

Samples from alopecia areata patients were lesional scalp punch biopsies and peripheral blood. This clone was counted between two and nine times. Its antigen is undetermined. RNA was extracted and reverse transcribed into cDNA as the sequencing template. The method was immunoSEQ multiplex PCR; TCRdb's version includes in-frame clones alone and lacks a portion of them. The sample holds about 5,700 clones; about 60% are singletons and the top ten take approximately 10%. This CDR3 has 14 residues. Germline V lookup: CDR1 MNHEY, CDR2 SVGAGI. Trimming shortened V by 6 bases and J by 1 base, and 12 bases separated the two germline ends.

The sequence derives from a human donor with alopecia areata. This sample comprised skin, obtained at week 0. The rearrangement links TRBV6-5 to TRBJ1-1, with unresolved D. CDR3 DNA sequence: TGTGCCAGCAGCCACGCATGGGGGAACACTGAAGCTTTCTTT. Amino acid sequence: CASSHAWGNTEAFF.